The clone carrying this TCR beta chain appeared a few times. The sample is drawn from a study of early T cells in non-severe SARS-CoV-2 infection. Between the trimmed V and J ends, which lost 8 bases and 4 bases, there was a span of 19 bases. This CDR3 is 15 amino acids long. Germline CDR1 SGHAT, CDR2 FQNNGV. The protocol attached unique molecular identifiers to individual cDNA molecules. From the 5' RACE reads, TCRdb called clonotypes with MiXCR, one entry per CDR3 protein. This table holds 120,000 or so distinct CDR3 sequences, approximately 12% found once. The sample consisted of whole blood, taken at baseline. The chain is built from TRBV11-2 and TRBJ2-3; D gene unclear. This sequence originates from an adult who was a healthcare worker with PCR-confirmed SARS-CoV-2 infection or an uninfected control (not recorded which). As DNA, the CDR3 is TGTGCCAGCGGGCGTGGGCAGGTACTTCCAGATACGCAGTATTTT. Its translation: CASGRGQVLPDTQYF.